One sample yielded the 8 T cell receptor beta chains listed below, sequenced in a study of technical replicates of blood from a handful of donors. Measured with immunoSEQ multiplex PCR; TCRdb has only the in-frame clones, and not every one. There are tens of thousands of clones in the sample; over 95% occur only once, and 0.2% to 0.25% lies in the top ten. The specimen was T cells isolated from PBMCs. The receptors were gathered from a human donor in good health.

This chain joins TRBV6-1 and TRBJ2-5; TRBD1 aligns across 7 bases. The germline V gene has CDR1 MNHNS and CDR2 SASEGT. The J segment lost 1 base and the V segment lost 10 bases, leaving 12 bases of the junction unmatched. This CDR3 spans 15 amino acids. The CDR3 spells CATRFTTGIQETQYF. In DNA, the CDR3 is TGTGCCACAAGATTTACGACAGGGATCCAAGAGACCCAGTACTTC.

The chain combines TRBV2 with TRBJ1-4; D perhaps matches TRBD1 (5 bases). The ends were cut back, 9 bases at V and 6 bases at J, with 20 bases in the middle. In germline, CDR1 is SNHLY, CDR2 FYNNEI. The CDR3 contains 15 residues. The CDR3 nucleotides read TGTGCCAGGGGAGGAGCGGGACCCAGGGATGAAAAACTGTTTTTT. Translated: CARGGAGPRDEKLFF.

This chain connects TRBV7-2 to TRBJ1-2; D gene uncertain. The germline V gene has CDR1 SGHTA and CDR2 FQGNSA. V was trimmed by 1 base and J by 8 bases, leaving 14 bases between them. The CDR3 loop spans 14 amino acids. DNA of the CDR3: TGTGCCAGCAGCTTAGGGGCGGGCGGCCTCGGCTACACCTTC. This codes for CASSLGAGGLGYTF.

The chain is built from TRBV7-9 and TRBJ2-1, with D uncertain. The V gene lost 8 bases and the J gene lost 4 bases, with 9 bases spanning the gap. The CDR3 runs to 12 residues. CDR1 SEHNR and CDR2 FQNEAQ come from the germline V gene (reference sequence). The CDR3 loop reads CASDVDYNEQFF. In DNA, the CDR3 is TGTGCCAGCGATGTAGATTACAATGAGCAGTTCTTC.

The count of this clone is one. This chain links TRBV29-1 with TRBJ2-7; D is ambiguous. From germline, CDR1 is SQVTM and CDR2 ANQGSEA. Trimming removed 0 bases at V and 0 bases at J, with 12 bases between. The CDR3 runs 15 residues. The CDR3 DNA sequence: TGCAGCGTTGAAGATCTGCAGGCCGACTCCTACGAGCAGTACTTC. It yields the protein CSVEDLQADSYEQYF.

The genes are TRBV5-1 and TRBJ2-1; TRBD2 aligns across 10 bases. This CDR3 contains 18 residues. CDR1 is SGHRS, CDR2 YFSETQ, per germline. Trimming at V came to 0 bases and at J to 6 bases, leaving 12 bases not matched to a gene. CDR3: CASSLVLAGAYPGNEQFF. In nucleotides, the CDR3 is TGCGCCAGCAGCTTGGTTCTAGCGGGAGCATATCCCGGCAATGAGCAGTTCTTC.

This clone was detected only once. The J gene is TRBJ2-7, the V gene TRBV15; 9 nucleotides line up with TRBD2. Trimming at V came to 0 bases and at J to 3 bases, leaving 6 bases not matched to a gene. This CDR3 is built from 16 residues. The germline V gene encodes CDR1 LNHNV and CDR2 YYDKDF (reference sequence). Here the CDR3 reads CATSRDLSGRYYEQYF. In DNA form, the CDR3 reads TGTGCCACCAGCAGAGATCTGAGCGGGAGGTACTACGAGCAGTACTTC.

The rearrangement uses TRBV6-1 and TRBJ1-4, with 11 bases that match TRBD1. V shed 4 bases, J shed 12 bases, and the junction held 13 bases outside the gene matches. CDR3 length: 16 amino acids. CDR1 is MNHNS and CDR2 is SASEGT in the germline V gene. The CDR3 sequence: CASSALPGQGATELFF. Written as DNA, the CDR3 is TGTGCCAGCAGTGCACTGCCCGGACAGGGGGCGACGGAACTGTTTTTT.